This T cell receptor (beta chain) was sequenced in a study of shared T cell receptors in the human thymus. Here immunoSEQ multiplex PCR was the method, and the copy in TCRdb shows in-frame clones only, minus some. The sample contains just under 550,000 clones, roughly 74% of which appear only once. V dropped 1 base and J dropped 1 base, with 10 bases sitting between them. The CDR3 loop spans 15 amino acids. In germline, CDR1 is SNHLY, CDR2 FYNNEI. This same sample was also taken into another study, of human thymus T cells. That investigation notes: From resections taken during corrective heart surgery, the thymus tissue was obtained. Usage of V and J genes appeared biased in thymic and blood repertoires. Unrelated individuals had highly overlapping thymic repertoires, as reported in related research.

The receptor was derived from a boy under three years old with a congenital heart defect. The sample was thymocytes. V and J are TRBV2 and TRBJ1-1; D is undetermined. The CDR3 DNA reads as TGTGCCAGCAGTGAAGGGTCCGGAGAGAACACTGAAGCTTTCTTT. Its translation: CASSEGSGENTEAFF.